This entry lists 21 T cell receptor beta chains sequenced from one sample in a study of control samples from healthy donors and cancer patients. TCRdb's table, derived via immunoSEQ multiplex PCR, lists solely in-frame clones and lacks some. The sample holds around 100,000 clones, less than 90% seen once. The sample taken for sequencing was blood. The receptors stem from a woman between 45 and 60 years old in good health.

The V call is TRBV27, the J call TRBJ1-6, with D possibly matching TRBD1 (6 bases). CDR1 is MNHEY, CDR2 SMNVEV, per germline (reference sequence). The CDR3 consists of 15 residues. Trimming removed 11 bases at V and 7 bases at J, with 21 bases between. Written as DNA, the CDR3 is TGTGCCTGCCGAGCCGGGGGGCCCAGGAATTCACCCCTCCACTTT. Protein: CACRAGGPRNSPLHF.

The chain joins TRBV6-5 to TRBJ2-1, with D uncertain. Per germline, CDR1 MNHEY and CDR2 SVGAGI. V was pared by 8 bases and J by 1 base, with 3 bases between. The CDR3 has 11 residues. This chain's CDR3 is CASGSYNEQFF. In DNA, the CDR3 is TGTGCCAGCGGTTCCTACAATGAGCAGTTCTTC.

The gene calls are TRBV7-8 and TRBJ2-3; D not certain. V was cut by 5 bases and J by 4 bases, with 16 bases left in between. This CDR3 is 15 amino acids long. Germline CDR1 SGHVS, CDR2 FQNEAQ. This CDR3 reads CASSGVVGNADTQYF. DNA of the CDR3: TGTGCCAGCAGCGGAGTAGTTGGGAACGCAGATACGCAGTATTTT.

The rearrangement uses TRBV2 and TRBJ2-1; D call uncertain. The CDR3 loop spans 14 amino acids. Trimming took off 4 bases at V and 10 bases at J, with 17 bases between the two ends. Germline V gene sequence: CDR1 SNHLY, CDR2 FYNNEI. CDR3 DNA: TGTGCCAGCAGTGCGAGCGCCCGCCGTCTAGAGCAGTTCTTC. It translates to CASSASARRLEQFF. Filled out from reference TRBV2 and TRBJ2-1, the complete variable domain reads EPEVTQTPSHQVTQMGQEVILRCVPISNHLYFYWYRQILGQKVEFLVSFYNNEISEKSEIFDDQFSVERPDGSNFTLKIRSTKLEDSAMYFCASSASARRLEQFFGPGTRLTVL.

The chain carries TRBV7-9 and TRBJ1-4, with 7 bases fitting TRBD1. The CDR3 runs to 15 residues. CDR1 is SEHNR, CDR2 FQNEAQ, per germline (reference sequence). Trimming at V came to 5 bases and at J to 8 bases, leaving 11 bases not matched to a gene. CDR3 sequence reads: CASSIKQGKTEKLFF. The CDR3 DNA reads TGTGCCAGCAGCATCAAACAGGGGAAGACAGAAAAACTGTTTTTT.

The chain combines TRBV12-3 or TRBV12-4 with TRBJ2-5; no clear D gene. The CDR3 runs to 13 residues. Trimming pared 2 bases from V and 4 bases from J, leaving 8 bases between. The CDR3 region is CASSLIGGETQYF. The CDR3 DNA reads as TGTGCCAGCAGTTTAATAGGTGGAGAGACCCAGTACTTC.

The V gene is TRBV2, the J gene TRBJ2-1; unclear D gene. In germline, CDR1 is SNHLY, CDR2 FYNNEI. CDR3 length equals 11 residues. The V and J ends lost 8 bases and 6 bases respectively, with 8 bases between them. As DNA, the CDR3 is TGTGCCAGCGGTGTTCGCAATGAGCAGTTCTTC. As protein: CASGVRNEQFF.

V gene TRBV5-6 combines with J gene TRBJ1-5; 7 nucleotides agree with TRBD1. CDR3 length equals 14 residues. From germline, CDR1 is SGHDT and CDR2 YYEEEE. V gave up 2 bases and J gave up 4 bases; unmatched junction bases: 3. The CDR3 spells CASSLRQGNQPQHF. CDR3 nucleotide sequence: TGTGCCAGCAGCTTAAGACAGGGTAATCAGCCCCAGCATTTT.

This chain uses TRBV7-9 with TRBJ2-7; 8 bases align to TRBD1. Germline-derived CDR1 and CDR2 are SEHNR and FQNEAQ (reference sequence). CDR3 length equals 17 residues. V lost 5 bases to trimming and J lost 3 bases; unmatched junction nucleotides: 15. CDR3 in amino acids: CASSPPEPGQDRYEQYF. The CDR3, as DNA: TGTGCCAGCAGCCCACCTGAACCGGGACAGGATCGCTACGAGCAGTACTTC.

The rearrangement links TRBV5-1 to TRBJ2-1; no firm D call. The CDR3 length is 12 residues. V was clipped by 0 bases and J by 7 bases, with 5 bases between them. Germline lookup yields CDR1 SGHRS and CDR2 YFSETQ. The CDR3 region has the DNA TGCGCCAGCAGCTTGGGTTTAAATGAGCAGTTCTTC. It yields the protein CASSLGLNEQFF.

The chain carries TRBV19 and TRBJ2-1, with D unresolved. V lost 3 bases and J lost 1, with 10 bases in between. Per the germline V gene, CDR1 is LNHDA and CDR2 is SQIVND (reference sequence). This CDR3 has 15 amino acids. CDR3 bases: TGTGCCAGTAGTATTCTGATAACATCCTACAATGAGCAGTTCTTC. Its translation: CASSILITSYNEQFF.

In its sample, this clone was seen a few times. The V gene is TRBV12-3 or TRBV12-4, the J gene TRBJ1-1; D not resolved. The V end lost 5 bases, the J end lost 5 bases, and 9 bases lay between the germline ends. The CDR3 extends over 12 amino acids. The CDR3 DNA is TGTGCCAGCAGTGAAACGAGGACTGAAGCTTTCTTT. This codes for CASSETRTEAFF.

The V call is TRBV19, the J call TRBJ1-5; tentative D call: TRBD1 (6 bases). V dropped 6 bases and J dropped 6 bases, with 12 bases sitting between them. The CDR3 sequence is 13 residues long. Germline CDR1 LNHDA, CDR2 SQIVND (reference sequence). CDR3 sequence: CASSTGSGQPQHF. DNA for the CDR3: TGTGCCAGTAGCACAGGGTCGGGTCAGCCCCAGCATTTT. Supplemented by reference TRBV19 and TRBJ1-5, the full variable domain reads DGGITQSPKYLFRKEGQNVTLSCEQNLNHDAMYWYRQDPGQGLRLIYYSQIVNDFQKGDIAEGYSVSREKKESFPLTVTSAQKNPTAFYLCASSTGSGQPQHFGDGTRLSIL.

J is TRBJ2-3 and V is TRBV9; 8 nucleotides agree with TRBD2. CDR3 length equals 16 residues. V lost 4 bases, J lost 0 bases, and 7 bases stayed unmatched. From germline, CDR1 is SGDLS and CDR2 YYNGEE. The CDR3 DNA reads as TGTGCCAGCAGCTCCCCGGGGGGGCGGAGCACAGATACGCAGTATTTT. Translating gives CASSSPGGRSTDTQYF. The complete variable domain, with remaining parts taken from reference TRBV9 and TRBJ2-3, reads DSGVTQTPKHLITATGQRVTLRCSPRSGDLSVYWYQQSLDQGLQFLIQYYNGEERAKGNILERFSAQQFPDLHSELNLSSLELGDSALYFCASSSPGGRSTDTQYFGPGTRLTVL.

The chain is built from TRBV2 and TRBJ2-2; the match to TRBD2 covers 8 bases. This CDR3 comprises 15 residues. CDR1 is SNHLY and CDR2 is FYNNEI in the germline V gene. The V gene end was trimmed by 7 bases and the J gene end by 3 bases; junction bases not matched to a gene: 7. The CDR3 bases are TGTGCCAGCACTATCCTAGCGGGCTACACCGGGGAGCTGTTTTTT. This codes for CASTILAGYTGELFF.

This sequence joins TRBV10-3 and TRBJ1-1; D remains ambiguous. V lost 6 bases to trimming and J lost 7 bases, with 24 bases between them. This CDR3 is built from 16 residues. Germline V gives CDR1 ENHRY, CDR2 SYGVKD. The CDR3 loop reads CAISFSEPGSSVEAFF. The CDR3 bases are TGTGCCATCAGCTTCTCGGAGCCTGGGTCGTCCGTTGAAGCTTTCTTT.

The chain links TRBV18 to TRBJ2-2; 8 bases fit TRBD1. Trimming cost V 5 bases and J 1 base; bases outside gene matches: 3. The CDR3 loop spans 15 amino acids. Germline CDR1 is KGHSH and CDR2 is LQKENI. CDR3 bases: TGTGCCAGCTCATCCGGGACAGGGAACACCGGGGAGCTGTTTTTT. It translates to CASSSGTGNTGELFF.

In DNA, the CDR3 is TGTGCCAGTGGACCATCCTACGAGCAGTACGTC. Its protein product is CASGPSYEQYV. V is TRBV6-4 and J is TRBJ2-7, with D unresolved. This CDR3 is built from 11 residues. CDR1 is MRHNA and CDR2 is SNTAGT in the germline V gene. Between the trimmed V and J ends, which lost 9 bases and 1 base, there was a span of 7 bases.

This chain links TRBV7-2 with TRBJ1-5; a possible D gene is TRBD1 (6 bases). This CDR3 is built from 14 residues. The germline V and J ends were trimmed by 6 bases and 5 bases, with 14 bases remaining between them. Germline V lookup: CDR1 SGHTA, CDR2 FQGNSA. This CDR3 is CASRNTGYDQPQHF. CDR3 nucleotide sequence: TGTGCCAGCAGGAACACAGGGTATGATCAGCCCCAGCATTTT.

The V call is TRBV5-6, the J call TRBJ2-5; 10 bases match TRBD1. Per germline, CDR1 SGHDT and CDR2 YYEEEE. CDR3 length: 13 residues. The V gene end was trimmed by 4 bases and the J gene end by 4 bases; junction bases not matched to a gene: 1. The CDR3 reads CASSRQGAETQYF. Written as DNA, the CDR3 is TGTGCCAGCAGCCGACAGGGGGCAGAGACCCAGTACTTC. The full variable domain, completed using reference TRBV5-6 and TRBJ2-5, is DAGVTQSPTHLIKTRGQQVTLRCSPKSGHDTVSWYQQALGQGPQFIFQYYEEEERQRGNFPDRFSGHQFPNYSSELNVNALLLGDSALYLCASSRQGAETQYFGPGTRLLVL.

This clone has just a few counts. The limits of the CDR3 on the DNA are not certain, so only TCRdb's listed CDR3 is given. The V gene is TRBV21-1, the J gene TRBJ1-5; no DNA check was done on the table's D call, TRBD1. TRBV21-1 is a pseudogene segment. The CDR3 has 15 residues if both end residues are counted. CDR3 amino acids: CASSKVGRGNQPQHF.